This is a list of T cell receptor beta chains from one sample in a study of T cell responses to AZD1222 COVID-19 vaccine. The data were produced by immunoSEQ multiplex PCR, yet TCRdb's version contains in-frame clones alone and is incomplete. The data contain about 100,000 clones, 85% to 90% of them singletons. Sequenced here: peripheral blood, sampled on day 0 of AZD1222 vaccination. These receptors originate from an adult in good health. The conserved cysteine and the conserved F or W are not part of the CDR3 here. Fields, in order: V gene, J gene, CDR3 length, CDR3 protein.

v_gene: TRBV9; j_gene: TRBJ1-1; len: 12; CDR3aa: ASSARGGGRGAF
v_gene: TRBV3-1/TRBV3-2; j_gene: TRBJ2-7; len: 12; CDR3aa: ASSQGWTGYEQY
v_gene: TRBV6-6; j_gene: TRBJ1-1; len: 13; CDR3aa: ASSYRGPTNTEAF
v_gene: TRBV7-9; j_gene: TRBJ2-1; len: 13; CDR3aa: ASNRRRSSYNEQF
v_gene: TRBV18; j_gene: TRBJ1-2; len: 13; CDR3aa: ASSPQGNSPHGYT
v_gene: TRBV6-5; j_gene: TRBJ1-3; len: 12; CDR3aa: ASRRTGAGNAIY
v_gene: TRBV25-1; j_gene: TRBJ1-2; len: 10; CDR3aa: ASTDGLYGYT
v_gene: TRBV7-9; j_gene: TRBJ1-2; len: 12; CDR3aa: ASSLAGAGSGYT
v_gene: TRBV7-2; j_gene: TRBJ1-5; len: 13; CDR3aa: ASSPRGASNQPQH
v_gene: TRBV11-2; j_gene: TRBJ2-5; len: 13; CDR3aa: ASSSTSGRRETQY
v_gene: TRBV7-2; j_gene: TRBJ2-1; len: 14; CDR3aa: ASSFYSGATYNEQF
v_gene: TRBV4-1; j_gene: TRBJ2-1; len: 13; CDR3aa: ASSQGDLVPRAPF
v_gene: TRBV7-3; j_gene: TRBJ2-1; len: 12; CDR3aa: ASSANGPYNEQF
v_gene: TRBV9; j_gene: TRBJ1-6; len: 14; CDR3aa: ASSVSLQGYNSPLH
v_gene: TRBV10-2; j_gene: TRBJ1-1; len: 14; CDR3aa: ASSEATLQLDPLAF
v_gene: TRBV3-1/TRBV3-2; j_gene: TRBJ1-2; len: 12; CDR3aa: ASSLAAFEDGYT
v_gene: TRBV4-1; j_gene: TRBJ1-5; len: 15; CDR3aa: ASSQDPPQIPDQPQH
v_gene: TRBV6-5; j_gene: TRBJ2-7; len: 12; CDR3aa: ASSYTYRGYEQY
v_gene: TRBV12-3/TRBV12-4; j_gene: TRBJ1-5; len: 11; CDR3aa: ASRQGGNQPQH
v_gene: TRBV6-6; j_gene: TRBJ1-4; len: 13; CDR3aa: ASSDPGTGNEKLF
v_gene: TRBV5-1; j_gene: TRBJ2-7; len: 12; CDR3aa: ASSLAGGYYEQY
v_gene: TRBV3-1/TRBV3-2; j_gene: TRBJ2-1; len: 12; CDR3aa: ASSQGVSYNEQF
v_gene: TRBV5-4; j_gene: TRBJ1-1; len: 11; CDR3aa: ASSPPQGSEAF
v_gene: TRBV5-1; j_gene: TRBJ1-1; len: 14; CDR3aa: ASSSTRTGTNTEAF
v_gene: TRBV24-1; j_gene: TRBJ2-7; len: 11; CDR3aa: ATSDLDGYEQY
v_gene: TRBV25-1; j_gene: TRBJ1-2; len: 12; CDR3aa: ASSPPGTNYGYT
v_gene: TRBV19; j_gene: TRBJ2-2; len: 14; CDR3aa: ASKRQRARWAGELF
v_gene: TRBV9; j_gene: TRBJ2-1; len: 14; CDR3aa: ASSVEAGTSFNEQF
v_gene: TRBV30; j_gene: TRBJ2-1; len: 10; CDR3aa: ARVEGYNEQF
v_gene: TRBV20-1; j_gene: TRBJ1-2; len: 9; CDR3aa: GTGTNYGYT
v_gene: TRBV2; j_gene: TRBJ1-5; len: 11; CDR3aa: ASSVNGDQPQH
v_gene: TRBV6-1; j_gene: TRBJ2-3; len: 13; CDR3aa: ASSEGTGGADTQY
v_gene: TRBV30; j_gene: TRBJ2-1; len: 13; CDR3aa: AWSPLAGYYNEQF
v_gene: TRBV3-1/TRBV3-2; j_gene: TRBJ1-5; len: 12; CDR3aa: ASSQAGYNQPQH
v_gene: TRBV3-1/TRBV3-2; j_gene: TRBJ1-6; len: 14; CDR3aa: ASRLFPTGGGSPLH
v_gene: TRBV9; j_gene: TRBJ1-1; len: 13; CDR3aa: ASSVGVGPGAEAF
v_gene: TRBV11-1; j_gene: TRBJ2-6; len: 14; CDR3aa: ASSLGTPSGANVLT
v_gene: TRBV5-5; j_gene: TRBJ2-1; len: 12; CDR3aa: ASSSTGAAWEQF
v_gene: TRBV2; j_gene: TRBJ2-2; len: 13; CDR3aa: ASSESGRATGELF